The source of this T cell receptor (beta chain) is a study of blood T cell repertoires in COVID-19. Some clones are missing from TCRdb's copy, which holds only in-frame ones; the method was immunoSEQ multiplex PCR. Of some 300,000 clones in the sample, more than 85% were seen once. The CDR3 sequence is 17 residues long. The germline gives CDR1 MGHDK, CDR2 SYGVNS. Trimming shortened V by 4 bases and J by 2 bases, and 18 bases separated the two germline ends. The genes are TRBV25-1 and TRBJ1-3; maybe TRBD1 (5 bases). This receptor was identified in a man in his sixties or seventies with acute or convalescent COVID-19. Sequenced material: peripheral blood. The DNA of the CDR3 is TGTGCCAGCAGTGCTCTAAGGGGTCGGGAGGCTGGAAACACCATATATTTT. It specifies CASSALRGREAGNTIYF. Combining the CDR3 with reference TRBV25-1 and TRBJ1-3 gives the whole variable domain EADIYQTPRYLVIGTGKKITLECSQTMGHDKMYWYQQDPGMELHLIHYSYGVNSTEKGDLSSESTVSRIRTEHFPLTLESARPSHTSQYLCASSALRGREAGNTIYFGEGSWLTVV.